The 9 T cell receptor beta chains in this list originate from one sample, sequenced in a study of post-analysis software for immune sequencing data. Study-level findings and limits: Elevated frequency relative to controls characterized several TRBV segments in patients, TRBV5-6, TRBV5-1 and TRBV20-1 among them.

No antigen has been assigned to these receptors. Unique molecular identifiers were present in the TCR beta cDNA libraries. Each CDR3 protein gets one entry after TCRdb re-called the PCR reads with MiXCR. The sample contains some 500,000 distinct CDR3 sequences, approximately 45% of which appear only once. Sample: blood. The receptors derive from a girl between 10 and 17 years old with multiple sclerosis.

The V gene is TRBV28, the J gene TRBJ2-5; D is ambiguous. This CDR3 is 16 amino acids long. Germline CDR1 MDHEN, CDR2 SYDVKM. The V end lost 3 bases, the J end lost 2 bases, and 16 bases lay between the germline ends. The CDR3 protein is CASSFPKGSGQETQYF. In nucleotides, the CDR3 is TGTGCCAGCAGTTTTCCGAAAGGGTCGGGTCAAGAGACCCAGTACTTC.

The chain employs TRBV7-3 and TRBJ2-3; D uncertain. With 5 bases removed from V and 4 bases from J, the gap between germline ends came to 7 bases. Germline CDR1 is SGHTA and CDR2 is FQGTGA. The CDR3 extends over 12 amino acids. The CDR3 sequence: CASSMQSDTQYF. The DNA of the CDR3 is TGTGCCAGCAGCATGCAATCAGATACGCAGTATTTT. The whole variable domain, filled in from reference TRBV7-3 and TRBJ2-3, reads GAGVSQTPSNKVTEKGKYVELRCDPISGHTALYWYRQSLGQGPEFLIYFQGTGAADDSGLPNDRFFAVRPEGSVSTLKIQRTERGDSAVYLCASSMQSDTQYFGPGTRLTVL.

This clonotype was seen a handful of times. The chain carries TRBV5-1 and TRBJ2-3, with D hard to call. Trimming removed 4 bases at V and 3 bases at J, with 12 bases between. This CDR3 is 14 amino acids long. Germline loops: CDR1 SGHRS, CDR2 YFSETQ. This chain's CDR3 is CASSPRRPTDTQYF. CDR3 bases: TGCGCCAGCAGCCCACGACGTCCTACAGATACGCAGTATTTT.

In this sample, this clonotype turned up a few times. This chain's CDR3 is CSAHRGLDYNEQFF. CDR3 DNA sequence: TGCAGTGCTCACCGGGGCCTCGACTACAATGAGCAGTTCTTC. This sequence joins TRBV20-1 and TRBJ2-1, with D perhaps TRBD1 or TRBD2 (5 bases each). V shed 5 bases and J shed 3 bases, with 14 bases lying between them. The germline V gene encodes CDR1 DFQATT and CDR2 SNEGSKA (reference sequence). The CDR3 contains 14 residues.

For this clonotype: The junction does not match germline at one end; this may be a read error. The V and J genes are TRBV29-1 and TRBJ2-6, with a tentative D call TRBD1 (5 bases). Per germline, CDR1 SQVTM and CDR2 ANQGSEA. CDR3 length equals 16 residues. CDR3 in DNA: TGCAGCGTTGAGGATCATAGCCTCTCTGGGGCCAACGCCCTGACTTTC. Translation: CSVEDHSLSGANALTF.

For the CDR3, the DNA is TGTGCCAGCAGCTTAACTGGGGGGGCCCAAGAGACCCAGTACTTC. Protein: CASSLTGGAQETQYF. The V call is TRBV7-3, the J call TRBJ2-5; possibly TRBD2 for D (7 bases). CDR1 and CDR2 (germline): SGHTA, FQGTGA. The CDR3 runs 15 residues. V was clipped by 0 bases and J by 1 base, with 9 bases between them. Based on the CDR3 plus reference TRBV7-3 and TRBJ2-5, the full variable domain is GAGVSQTPSNKVTEKGKYVELRCDPISGHTALYWYRQSLGQGPEFLIYFQGTGAADDSGLPNDRFFAVRPEGSVSTLKIQRTERGDSAVYLCASSLTGGAQETQYFGPGTRLLVL.

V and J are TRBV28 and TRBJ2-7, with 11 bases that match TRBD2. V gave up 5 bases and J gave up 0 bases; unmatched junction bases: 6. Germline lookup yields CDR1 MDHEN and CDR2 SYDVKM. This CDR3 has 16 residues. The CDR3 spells CASSITGLAGSYEQYF. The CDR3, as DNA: TGTGCCAGCAGTATAACCGGACTAGCGGGCTCCTACGAGCAGTACTTC. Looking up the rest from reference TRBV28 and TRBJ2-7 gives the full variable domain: DVKVTQSSRYLVKRTGEKVFLECVQDMDHENMFWYRQDPGLGLRLIYFSYDVKMKEKGDIPEGYSVSREKKERFSLILESASTNQTSMYLCASSITGLAGSYEQYFGPGTRLTVT.

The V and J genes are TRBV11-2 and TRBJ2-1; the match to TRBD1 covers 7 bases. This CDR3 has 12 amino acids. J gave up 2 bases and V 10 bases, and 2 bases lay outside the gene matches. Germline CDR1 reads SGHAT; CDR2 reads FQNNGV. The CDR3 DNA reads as TGTGCCACCCAGGGGGCCTACAATGAGCAGTTCTTC. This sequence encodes CATQGAYNEQFF.

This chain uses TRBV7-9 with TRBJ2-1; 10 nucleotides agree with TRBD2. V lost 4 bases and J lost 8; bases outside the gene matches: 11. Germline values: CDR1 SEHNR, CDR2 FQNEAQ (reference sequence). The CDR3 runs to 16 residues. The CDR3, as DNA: TGTGCCAGCAGCTCCCAAGCTAGCGGGAGAGTCGATGAGCAGTTCTTC. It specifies CASSSQASGRVDEQFF.